Below, one TCR beta chain is given with its context. This specimen belongs to a study of Tregs in tolerant kidney transplant recipients. Repertoires were generated with immunoSEQ multiplex PCR, while TCRdb's copy carries only in-frame clones and drops some. This table holds tens of thousands of clones. Sequenced here: CD4+ T cells from blood, sampled before the transplant. The TCR sequence derives from a human donor who received a combined kidney and bone marrow transplant.

This CDR3 is CAWSVSSGQGRNEQFF. CDR3 DNA, as far as it was read: TGTGCCTGGAGTGTATCGTCGGGACAGGGTAGGAATGAG. V usage is TRBV30 and J usage is TRBJ2-1, with 9 nucleotides matching TRBD1. Read data end 3 residues before the CDR3 end; the end is taken from the germline J gene. The V gene's germline CDR1 is GTSNPN and CDR2 SVGIG (reference sequence). The CDR3 loop spans 16 amino acids. V dropped 0 bases and J dropped 7; count of bases not matched to a gene: 10.